This record looks at one T cell receptor beta chain sequence and its context. The antigen is undetermined. Time point indicated: newly diagnosed GD, antithyroid drugs for less than 3 months. PBMCs provided the RNA from which the TCR library was made. Doctors identified Graves' disease using the American Thyroid Association guidelines. This entry belongs to a study of regulatory T cells in long-lasting Graves disease. Overall study: Less than 3 months of antithyroid drugs had been taken by newly diagnosed Graves' patients.

CDR3 length: 16 amino acids. Germline V gene sequence: CDR1 MNHEY, CDR2 SVGEGT. After removal of 2 bases from V and 4 bases from J, the junction contained 8 bases not matched to a gene. CDR3-region Arm-PCR and iRepertoire HTBI primers produced the TCR beta libraries. Via MiXCR, TCRdb re-called the multiplex PCR reads, giving one row per CDR3 protein. The sample gives more than 400,000 distinct CDR3 sequences, roughly 16% of which show up once; roughly an eighth is in the top ten. Whole-study results and caveats: Because few samples were included, accuracy may have been lower.

The data also belong to a second study, concerning T cells in Graves' hyperthyroidism and ophthalmopathy.

This sequence originates from a man in his forties with Graves disease. This chain links TRBV6-2 or TRBV6-3 with TRBJ2-3; 8 positions match TRBD1. Sequencing used peripheral blood mononuclear cells (PBMCs), obtained at new diagnosis, from a patient treated with antithyroid drugs. The CDR3 bases are TGTGCCAGCAGTTACCTCGACAGGGGAGGCCCAGATACGCAGTATTTT. Translating gives CASSYLDRGGPDTQYF.